The T cell receptor beta chain described here comes from a study of human versus mouse CDR3 diversity and MHC coevolution. Study background: Reportedly, immunoSEQ detects one in 200,000 T cells with minimized PCR bias.

Data came from immunoSEQ multiplex PCR; TCRdb stores just in-frame clones and leaves some out. The sample gives about 60,000 clones, approximately 94% of which show up once; under 20% is in the top ten. Study-wide results and limits: Mice had fewer CDR3 deletions and insertions than humans on average. In humans, T-cell selection involved six or seven MHC II alleles. Among all groups, two of three human donors showed least clonal inequality.

Notes on this clone: Its antigen is undetermined.

Germline V gene sequence: CDR1 KGHSH, CDR2 LQKENI. J gave up 1 base and V 6 bases, and 8 bases lay outside the gene matches. The CDR3 extends over 18 amino acids. The sequencing input was naive CD4+ T cells from blood. Subset reported: CD45RO-negative CD62L-positive naive CD4 T cells. The chain recombines TRBV18 with TRBJ2-2; TRBD2 agrees at 13 bases. The receptor comes from a person aged 60 to 70 in good health. CDR3 region: CASSPRTSGRVNTGELFF. In DNA, the CDR3 is TGTGCCAGCTCGCCTAGGACTAGCGGGAGAGTGAACACCGGGGAGCTGTTTTTT.